Listed below are T cell receptor beta chains from one sample, sequenced in a study of blood T cell repertoires in COVID-19. Measured with immunoSEQ multiplex PCR; TCRdb has only the in-frame clones, and not every one. The sample includes about 18,000 clones, around nine tenths of them seen just once. The sample consisted of peripheral blood. The source of these receptors is a human donor in a cohort sampled during active COVID-19. Each CDR3 is given with its conserved first and last residue. The D gene is left open where the match is weak. Clone size, where shown, is once, few, many, or a class for clones that have expanded.

clone size	J gene	D gene	V gene	CDR3 protein	CDR3 DNA
NA	TRBJ1-6	NA	TRBV5-1	CASSLGARDGNSPLHF	TGCGCCAGCAGCTTGGGGGCCAGGGATGGGAATTCACCCCTCCACTTT
NA	TRBJ2-2	NA	TRBV27	CASNTYGTPNTGELFF	TGTGCCAGCAACACCTACGGGACACCGAACACCGGGGAGCTGTTTTTT
NA	TRBJ1-2	NA	TRBV9	CASSRNGGYGYTF	TGTGCCAGCAGCCGGAACGGGGGCTATGGCTACACCTTC
NA	TRBJ2-7	TRBD1	TRBV19	CASSRRRTGPSYEQYF	TGTGCCAGTAGTAGGAGACGGACAGGGCCCTCCTACGAGCAGTACTTC
NA	TRBJ2-7	TRBD2	TRBV7-8	CASSSALPGTSGGYEQYF	TGTGCCAGCAGCTCCGCCTTGCCCGGGACTAGCGGGGGGTACGAGCAGTACTTC
NA	TRBJ2-2	TRBD1	TRBV19	CASKVRDRGRGVNTGELFF	TGTGCCAGTAAGGTGCGGGACAGGGGTCGAGGCGTGAACACCGGGGAGCTGTTTTTT
once	TRBJ2-5	TRBD2	TRBV5-1	CASSLAPGGAETQYF	TGCGCCAGCAGCTTGGCCCCGGGGGGGGCCGAGACCCAGTACTTC
NA	TRBJ1-4	NA	TRBV19	CASKAEWAGEKLFF	TGTGCCAGTAAAGCGGAGTGGGCGGGTGAAAAACTGTTTTTT
once	TRBJ2-1	TRBD2	TRBV5-1	CASSPGLAGGNYNEQFF	TGCGCCAGCAGCCCGGGACTAGCGGGGGGAAATTACAATGAGCAGTTCTTC
NA	TRBJ2-7	TRBD1	TRBV6-5	CASSYSTGGQYEQYF	TGTGCCAGCAGTTACTCGACAGGGGGCCAATACGAGCAGTACTTC
NA	TRBJ1-1	TRBD1	TRBV7-9	CASSLPDRGSGEAFF	TGTGCCAGCAGCTTACCGGACAGGGGTTCGGGTGAAGCTTTCTTT
NA	TRBJ2-2	TRBD1	TRBV19	CASSLEVGQGTGELFF	TGTGCCAGTAGTCTGGAAGTGGGACAGGGTACCGGGGAGCTGTTTTTT
NA	TRBJ1-2	TRBD1	TRBV19	CASSPLGTGGYYGYTF	TGTGCCAGTAGCCCACTCGGGACAGGGGGCTACTATGGCTACACCTTC
NA	TRBJ2-1	NA	TRBV19	CASSILAIPSSNEQFF	TGTGCCAGTAGTATCCTAGCGATTCCCTCGAGTAATGAGCAGTTCTTC
NA	TRBJ2-3	NA	TRBV21-1	CARTKPDTQYF	TGTGCCAGGACAAAGCCAGATACGCAGTATTTT
NA	TRBJ1-4	TRBD1	TRBV6-6	CASRGGQGGEKLFF	TGTGCCAGCAGGGGTGGACAGGGAGGTGAAAAACTGTTTTTT
few	TRBJ1-2	TRBD1	TRBV19	CASSAGQGSYGYTF	TGTGCCAGTAGTGCCGGACAGGGCTCCTATGGCTACACCTTC
NA	TRBJ1-4	TRBD1	TRBV2	CASSEGQLNEKLFF	TGTGCCAGCAGTGAGGGACAGCTTAATGAAAAACTGTTTTTT
NA	TRBJ1-5	NA	TRBV7-2	CASSLQENQPQHF	TGTGCCAGCAGCTTACAAGAGAATCAGCCCCAGCATTTT
NA	TRBJ1-6	NA	TRBV4-2	CASSRIGDSPLHF	TGTGCCAGCAGCAGGATAGGGGATTCACCCCTCCACTTT
NA	TRBJ2-1	NA	TRBV10-2	CATLSGQEGYNEQFF	TGCGCCACCTTGAGCGGACAGGAGGGCTACAATGAGCAGTTCTTC
NA	TRBJ1-5	TRBD1	TRBV7-9	CASSSGQGASQPQHF	TGTGCCAGCAGCTCGGGACAGGGGGCTAGTCAGCCCCAGCATTTT